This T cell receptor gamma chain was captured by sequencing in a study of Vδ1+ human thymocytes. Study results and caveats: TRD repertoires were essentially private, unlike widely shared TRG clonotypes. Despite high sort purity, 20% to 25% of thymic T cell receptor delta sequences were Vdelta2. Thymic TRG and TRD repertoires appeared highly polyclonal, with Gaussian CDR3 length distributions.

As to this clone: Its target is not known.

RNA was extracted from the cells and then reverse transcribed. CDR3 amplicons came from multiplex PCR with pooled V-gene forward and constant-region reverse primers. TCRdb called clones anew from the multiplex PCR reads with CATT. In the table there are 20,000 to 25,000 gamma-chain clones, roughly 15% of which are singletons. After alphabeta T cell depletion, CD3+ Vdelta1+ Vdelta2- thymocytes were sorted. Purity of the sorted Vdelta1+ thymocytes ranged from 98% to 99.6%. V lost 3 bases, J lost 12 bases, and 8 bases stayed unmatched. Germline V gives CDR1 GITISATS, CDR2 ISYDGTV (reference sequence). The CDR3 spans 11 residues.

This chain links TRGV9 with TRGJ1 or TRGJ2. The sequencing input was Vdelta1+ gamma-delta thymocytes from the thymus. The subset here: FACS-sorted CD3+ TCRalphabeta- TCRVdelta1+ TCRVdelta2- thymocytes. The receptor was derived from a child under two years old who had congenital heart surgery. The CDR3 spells CALWESHGKLF. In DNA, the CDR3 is TGTGCCTTGTGGGAGAGCCACGGGAAACTCTTT.